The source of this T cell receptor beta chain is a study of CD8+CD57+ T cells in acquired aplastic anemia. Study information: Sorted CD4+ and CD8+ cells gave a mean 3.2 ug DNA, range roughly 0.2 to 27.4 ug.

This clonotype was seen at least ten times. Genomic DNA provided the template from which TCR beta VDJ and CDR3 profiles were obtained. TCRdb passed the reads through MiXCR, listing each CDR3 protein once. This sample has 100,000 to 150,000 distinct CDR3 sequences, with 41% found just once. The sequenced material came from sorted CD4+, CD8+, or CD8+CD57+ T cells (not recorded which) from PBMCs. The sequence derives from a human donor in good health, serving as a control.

The CDR3 DNA follows: TGCAGCGTCGCGGGACAGGGAACGGGGGGCTACACCTTC. It is translated as CSVAGQGTGGYTF. The V call is TRBV29-1, the J call TRBJ1-2; 9 bases agree with TRBD1. From germline, CDR1 is SQVTM and CDR2 ANQGSEA. The CDR3 has 13 residues. J lost 8 bases, V lost 6 bases, and 10 bases had no gene match. Supplemented by reference TRBV29-1 and TRBJ1-2, the full variable domain reads SAVISQKPSRDICQRGTSLTIQCQVDSQVTMMFWYRQQPGQSLTLIATANQGSEATYESGFVIDKFPISRPNLTFSTLTVSNMSPEDSSIYLCSVAGQGTGGYTFGSGTRLTVV.